Below are 9 T cell receptor beta chains sequenced from a single sample in a study of vaccination and CD4 T cells after COVID-19. Antigens for these TCRs are unknown. Treatment denoted: roughly 10-day PBMC culture with coronavirus spike peptide pools or control peptides (ViraFEST assay). Sequence data for DNA of cultured CD4+ T cells were generated by the Oncomine TCR Beta short-read assay. TCRdb reprocessed the PCR reads with MiXCR, giving one entry per CDR3 protein. The data show 5,000 to 7,500 distinct CDR3 sequences, around 33% seen once. This specimen consisted of CD4+ T cells from blood, cultured in vitro, obtained after SARS-CoV-2 vaccination. The receptors stem from a human donor who had recovered from COVID-19.

The sample holds a few counts of this clonotype. This sequence joins TRBV28 and TRBJ2-7, with D hard to call. CDR1 and CDR2 (germline): MDHEN, SYDVKM. V was trimmed by 3 bases and J by 3 bases, leaving 9 bases between them. This CDR3 is 13 amino acids long. In DNA form, the CDR3 reads TGTGCCAGCAGTTTCGGGCACGGCTACGAGCAGTACTTC. This gives the protein CASSFGHGYEQYF.

This clonotype was seen a few times. The chain has TRBV28 and TRBJ2-5, with TRBD2 identical over 9 bases. The CDR3 length is 18 residues. From germline, CDR1 is MDHEN and CDR2 SYDVKM. The junction had 17 bases not matched to a gene; V was cut back by 6 bases and J by 3 bases. This CDR3 reads CASSPPSGGPHPKETQYF. The CDR3 coding sequence is TGTGCCAGCAGCCCTCCCAGCGGGGGGCCCCACCCCAAAGAGACCCAGTACTTC.

This clonotype ranks as medium-sized (0.01 to 0.1%). The chain joins TRBV7-9 to TRBJ2-5; D remains ambiguous. The CDR3 has 14 amino acids. Germline V gives CDR1 SEHNR, CDR2 FQNEAQ (reference sequence). Trimming took off 2 bases at V and 1 base at J, with 8 bases between the two ends. The CDR3 loop is CASSLRYPQETQYF. The CDR3 DNA reads TGTGCCAGCAGCTTACGCTATCCCCAAGAGACCCAGTACTTC. The full variable domain, rest sourced from reference TRBV7-9 and TRBJ2-5, is DTGVSQNPRHKITKRGQNVTFRCDPISEHNRLYWYRQTLGQGPEFLTYFQNEAQLEKSRLLSDRFSAERPKGSFSTLEIQRTEQGDSAMYLCASSLRYPQETQYFGPGTRLLVL.

This rearrangement joins TRBV19 to TRBJ2-7; D is possibly TRBD2 (6 bases). CDR3 size: 14 residues. V lost 6 bases and J 0 bases, leaving 12 bases between the germline ends. CDR1 is LNHDA, CDR2 SQIVND, per germline (reference sequence). The CDR3 reads CASSQEGSSYEQYF. CDR3 DNA: TGTGCCAGTAGCCAGGAGGGGAGCTCCTACGAGCAGTACTTC.

CDR3 amino acids: CSAHTAPGNTIYF. CDR3 DNA sequence: TGCAGTGCCCACACCGCACCTGGAAACACCATATATTTT. The gene calls are TRBV20-1 and TRBJ1-3; D is ambiguous. Germline V lookup: CDR1 DFQATT, CDR2 SNEGSKA (reference sequence). V dropped 6 bases and J dropped 2 bases, with 11 bases sitting between them. The CDR3 is 13 residues long.

This sequence joins TRBV6-1 and TRBJ2-5; no reliable D call. V lost 8 bases and J lost 5, with 12 bases in between. Germline CDR1 is MNHNS and CDR2 is SASEGT. This CDR3 is built from 12 residues. In DNA, the CDR3 is TGTGCCAGCCAAAAGTCCCGCGAGACCCAGTACTTC. It specifies CASQKSRETQYF.

The chain has TRBV6-2 or TRBV6-3 and TRBJ1-1; TRBD1 is a possible D gene (6 bases). The CDR3 has 16 residues. The germline V gene has CDR1 MNHEY and CDR2 SVGEGT. The V end was cut by 8 bases, the J end by 3 bases, with 22 bases between. CDR3 sequence reads: CASHHWGGRRDTEAFF. DNA for the CDR3: TGTGCCAGCCACCACTGGGGGGGCCGACGGGACACTGAAGCTTTCTTT.

The chain uses TRBV20-1 and TRBJ1-2; D remains ambiguous. V was trimmed by 6 bases and J by 4 bases, leaving 18 bases between them. The CDR3 has 14 residues. The germline CDR1 and CDR2 sequences are DFQATT and SNEGSKA (reference sequence). For the CDR3, the DNA is TGCAGTGCCCCTGGGGTGTTTAGCGGCTATGGCTACACCTTC. The encoded protein is CSAPGVFSGYGYTF.

The chain joins TRBV27 to TRBJ2-1; no clear D gene. The V gene lost 3 bases and the J gene lost 10 bases, with 13 bases spanning the gap. In germline, CDR1 is MNHEY, CDR2 SMNVEV (reference sequence). CDR3 length equals 13 residues. The CDR3 DNA reads as TGTGCCAGCAGTTTTTCGACCCCTGGGGAGCAGTTCTTC. It is translated as CASSFSTPGEQFF.